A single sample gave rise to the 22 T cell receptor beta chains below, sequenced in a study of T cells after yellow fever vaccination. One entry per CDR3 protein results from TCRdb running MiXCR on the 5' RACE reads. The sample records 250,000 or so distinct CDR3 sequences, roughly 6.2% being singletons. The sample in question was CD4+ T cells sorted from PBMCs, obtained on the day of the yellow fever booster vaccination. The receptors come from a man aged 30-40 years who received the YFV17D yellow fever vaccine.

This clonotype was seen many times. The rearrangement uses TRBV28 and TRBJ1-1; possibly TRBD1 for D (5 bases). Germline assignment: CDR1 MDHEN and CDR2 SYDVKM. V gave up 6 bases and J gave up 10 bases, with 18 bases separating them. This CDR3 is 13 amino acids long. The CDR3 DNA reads TGTGCCAGCAGACCGGGTAGGGGAAGAGGAGCTTTCTTT. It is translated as CASRPGRGRGAFF.

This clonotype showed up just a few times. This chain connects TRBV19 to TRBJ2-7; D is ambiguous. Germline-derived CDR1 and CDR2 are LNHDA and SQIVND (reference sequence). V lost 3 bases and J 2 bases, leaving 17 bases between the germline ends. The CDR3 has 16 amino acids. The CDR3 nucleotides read TGTGCCAGTAGTATTTTAGGGCGACAAGGGACCTACGAGCAGTACTTC. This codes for CASSILGRQGTYEQYF.

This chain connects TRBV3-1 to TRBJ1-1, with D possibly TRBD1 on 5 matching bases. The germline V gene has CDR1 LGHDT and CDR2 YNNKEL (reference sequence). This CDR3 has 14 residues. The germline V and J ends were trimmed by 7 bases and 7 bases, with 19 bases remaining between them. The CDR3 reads CASTPMGGGGEAFF. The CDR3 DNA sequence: TGTGCCAGCACCCCCATGGGGGGAGGTGGTGAAGCTTTCTTT.

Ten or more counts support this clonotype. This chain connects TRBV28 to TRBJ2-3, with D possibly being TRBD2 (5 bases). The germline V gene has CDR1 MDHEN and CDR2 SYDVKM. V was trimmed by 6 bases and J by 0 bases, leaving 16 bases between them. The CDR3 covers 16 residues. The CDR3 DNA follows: TGTGCCAGCAGGGGTTCTGGAGGAGCTAGCACAGATACGCAGTATTTT. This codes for CASRGSGGASTDTQYF. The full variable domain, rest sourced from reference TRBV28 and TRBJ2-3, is DVKVTQSSRYLVKRTGEKVFLECVQDMDHENMFWYRQDPGLGLRLIYFSYDVKMKEKGDIPEGYSVSREKKERFSLILESASTNQTSMYLCASRGSGGASTDTQYFGPGTRLTVL.

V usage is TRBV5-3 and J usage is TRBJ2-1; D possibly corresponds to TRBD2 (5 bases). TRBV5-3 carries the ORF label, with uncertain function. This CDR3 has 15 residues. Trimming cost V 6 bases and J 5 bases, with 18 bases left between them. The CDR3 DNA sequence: TGTGCCAGAACCTGCCCGGGGTCCCCGGACAATGAGCAGTTCTTC. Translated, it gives CARTCPGSPDNEQFF.

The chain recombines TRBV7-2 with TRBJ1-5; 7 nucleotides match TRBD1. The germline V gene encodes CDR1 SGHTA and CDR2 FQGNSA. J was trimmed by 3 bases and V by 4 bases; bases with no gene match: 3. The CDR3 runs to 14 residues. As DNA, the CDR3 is TGTGCCAGCAGCTACACAGGGGTCAATCAGCCCCAGCATTTT. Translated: CASSYTGVNQPQHF. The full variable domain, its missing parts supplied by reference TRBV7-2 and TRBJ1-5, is GAGVSQSPSNKVTEKGKDVELRCDPISGHTALYWYRQSLGQGLEFLIYFQGNSAPDKSGLPSDRFSAERTGGSVSTLTIQRTQQEDSAVYLCASSYTGVNQPQHFGDGTRLSIL.

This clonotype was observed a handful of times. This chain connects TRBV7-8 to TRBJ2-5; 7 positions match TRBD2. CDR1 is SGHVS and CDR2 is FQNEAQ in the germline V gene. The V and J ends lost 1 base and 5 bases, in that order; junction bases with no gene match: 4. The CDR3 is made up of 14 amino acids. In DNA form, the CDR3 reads TGTGCCAGCAGCTTAGAAGCGGGACGGGAGACCCAGTACTTC. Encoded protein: CASSLEAGRETQYF.

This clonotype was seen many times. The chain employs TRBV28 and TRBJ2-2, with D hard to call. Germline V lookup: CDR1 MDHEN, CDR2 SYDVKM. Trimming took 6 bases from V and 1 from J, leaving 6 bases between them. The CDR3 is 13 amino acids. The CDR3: CASRWQNTGELFF. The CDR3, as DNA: TGTGCCAGCAGATGGCAGAACACCGGGGAGCTGTTTTTT.

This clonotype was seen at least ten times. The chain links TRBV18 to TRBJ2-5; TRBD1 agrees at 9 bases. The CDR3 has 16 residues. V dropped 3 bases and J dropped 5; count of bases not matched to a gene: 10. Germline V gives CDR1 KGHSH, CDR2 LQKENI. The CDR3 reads CASSPVGDRAPETQYF. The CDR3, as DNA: TGTGCCAGCTCACCCGTTGGGGACAGGGCCCCGGAGACCCAGTACTTC.

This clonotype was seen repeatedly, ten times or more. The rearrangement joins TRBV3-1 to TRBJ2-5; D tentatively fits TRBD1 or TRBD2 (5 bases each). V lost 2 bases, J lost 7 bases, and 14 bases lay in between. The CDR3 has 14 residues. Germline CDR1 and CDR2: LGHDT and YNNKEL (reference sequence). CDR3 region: CASSQSRDGGTQYF. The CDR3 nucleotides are TGTGCCAGCAGCCAAAGCAGGGATGGGGGGACCCAGTACTTC.

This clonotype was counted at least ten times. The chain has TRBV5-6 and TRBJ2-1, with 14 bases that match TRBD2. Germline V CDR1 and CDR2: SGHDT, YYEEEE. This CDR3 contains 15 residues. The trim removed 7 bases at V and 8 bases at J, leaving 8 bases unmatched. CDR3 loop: CASSPGLAGVYEQFF. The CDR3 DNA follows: TGTGCCAGCTCACCGGGACTAGCGGGAGTCTATGAGCAGTTCTTC.

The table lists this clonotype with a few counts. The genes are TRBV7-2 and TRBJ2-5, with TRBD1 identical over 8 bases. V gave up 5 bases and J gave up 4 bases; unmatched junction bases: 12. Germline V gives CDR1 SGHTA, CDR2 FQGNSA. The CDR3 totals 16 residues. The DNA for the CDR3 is TGTGCCAGCAGCCTTCTAGCGCCTACAGGGGGAGAGACCCAGTACTTC. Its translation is CASSLLAPTGGETQYF.

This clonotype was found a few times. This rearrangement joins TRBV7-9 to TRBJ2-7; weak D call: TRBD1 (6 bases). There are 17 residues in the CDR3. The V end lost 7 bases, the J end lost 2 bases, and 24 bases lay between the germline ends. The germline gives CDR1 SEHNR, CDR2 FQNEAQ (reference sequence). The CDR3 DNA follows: TGTGCCAGCACTCTAGGGGAGTGGGTAGGGACAACCTACGAGCAGTACTTC. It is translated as CASTLGEWVGTTYEQYF. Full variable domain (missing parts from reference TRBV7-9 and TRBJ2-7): DTGVSQNPRHKITKRGQNVTFRCDPISEHNRLYWYRQTLGQGPEFLTYFQNEAQLEKSRLLSDRFSAERPKGSFSTLEIQRTEQGDSAMYLCASTLGEWVGTTYEQYFGPGTRLTVT.

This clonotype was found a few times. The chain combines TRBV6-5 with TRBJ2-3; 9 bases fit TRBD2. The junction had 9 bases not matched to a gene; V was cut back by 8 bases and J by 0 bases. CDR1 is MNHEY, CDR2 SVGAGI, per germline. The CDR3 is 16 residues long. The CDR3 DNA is TGTGCCAGCCTTTTTAGCGGGAGAACTAGCACAGATACGCAGTATTTT. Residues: CASLFSGRTSTDTQYF.

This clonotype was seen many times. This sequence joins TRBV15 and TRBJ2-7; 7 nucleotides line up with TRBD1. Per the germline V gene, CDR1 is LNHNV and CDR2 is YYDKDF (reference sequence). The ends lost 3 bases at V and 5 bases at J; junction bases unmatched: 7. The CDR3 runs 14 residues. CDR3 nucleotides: TGTGCCACCAGCAGTTTGGACAGGCCCAACGAGCAGTACTTC. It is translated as CATSSLDRPNEQYF.

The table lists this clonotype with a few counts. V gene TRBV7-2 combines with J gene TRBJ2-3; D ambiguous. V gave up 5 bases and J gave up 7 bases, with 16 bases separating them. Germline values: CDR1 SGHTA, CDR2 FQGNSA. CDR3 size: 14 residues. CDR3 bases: TGTGCCAGCAGCCCCAGCCAGCTACGGAATACGCAGTATTTT. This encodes CASSPSQLRNTQYF.

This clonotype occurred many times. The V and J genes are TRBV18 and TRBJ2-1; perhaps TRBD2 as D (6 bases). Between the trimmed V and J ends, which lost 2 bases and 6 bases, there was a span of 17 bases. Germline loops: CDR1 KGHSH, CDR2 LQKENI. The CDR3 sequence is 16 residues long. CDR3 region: CASSPTTSSRVNEQFF. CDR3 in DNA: TGTGCCAGCTCACCAACGACTAGTTCAAGAGTCAATGAGCAGTTCTTC. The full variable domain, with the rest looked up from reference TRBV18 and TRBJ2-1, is NAGVMQNPRHLVRRRGQEARLRCSPMKGHSHVYWYRQLPEEGLKFMVYLQKENIIDESGMPKERFSAEFPKEGPSILRIQQVVRGDSAAYFCASSPTTSSRVNEQFFGPGTRLTVL.

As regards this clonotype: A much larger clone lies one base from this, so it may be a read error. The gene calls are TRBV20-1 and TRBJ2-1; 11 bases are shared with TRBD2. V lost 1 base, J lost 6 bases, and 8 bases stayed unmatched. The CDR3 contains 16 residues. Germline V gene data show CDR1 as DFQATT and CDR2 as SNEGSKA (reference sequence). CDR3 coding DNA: TGCAGTGCTAGAGGGAATAGCGGGAGGGGCGTCAATGAGCAGTTCTTC. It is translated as CSARGNSGRGVNEQFF.

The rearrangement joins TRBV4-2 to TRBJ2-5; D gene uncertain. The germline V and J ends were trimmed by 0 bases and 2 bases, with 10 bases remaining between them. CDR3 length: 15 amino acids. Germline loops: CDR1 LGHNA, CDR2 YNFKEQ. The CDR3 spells CASSQEGGRQETQYF. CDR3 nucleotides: TGTGCCAGCAGCCAAGAAGGTGGCAGACAAGAGACCCAGTACTTC.

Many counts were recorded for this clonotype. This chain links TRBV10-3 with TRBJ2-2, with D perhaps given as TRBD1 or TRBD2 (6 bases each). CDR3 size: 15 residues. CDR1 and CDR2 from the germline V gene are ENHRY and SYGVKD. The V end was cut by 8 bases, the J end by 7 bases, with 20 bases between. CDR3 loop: CAIRETGPLVGELFF. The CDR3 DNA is TGTGCCATCCGGGAGACAGGCCCCTTAGTCGGGGAGCTGTTTTTT.

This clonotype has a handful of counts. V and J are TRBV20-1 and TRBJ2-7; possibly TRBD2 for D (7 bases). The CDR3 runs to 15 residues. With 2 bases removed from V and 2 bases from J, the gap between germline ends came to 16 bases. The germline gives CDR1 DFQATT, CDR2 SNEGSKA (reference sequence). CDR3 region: CSARPLGRDTYEQYF. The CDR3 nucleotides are TGCAGTGCTAGACCCTTAGGGAGGGACACCTACGAGCAGTACTTC.

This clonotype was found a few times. The CDR3 region is CSVEEGGHEQFF. As DNA, the CDR3 is TGCAGCGTTGAAGAAGGCGGCCATGAGCAGTTCTTC. This chain uses TRBV29-1 with TRBJ2-1; D gene ambiguous. Trimming removed 0 bases at V and 8 bases at J, with 8 bases between. This CDR3 comprises 12 residues. Per the germline V gene, CDR1 is SQVTM and CDR2 is ANQGSEA.